This paragraph reports one T cell receptor (beta chain). This clone showed up just a few times. Its antigen target is currently unknown. No per-base quality is available; no much larger clone lies one base away. Collaborating institutions collected whole blood in K2EDTA tubes following their own protocols. For TCRbeta analysis, collaborators shipped samples in one of three forms: frozen whole blood, isolated PBMCs, or DNA extracted from either of those sample types. This specimen belongs to a study of blood T cell repertoires in COVID-19 (dated by TCRdb to 2018 to 2021). With respect to the entire study: The collaborator samples originated in the United States, Italy and Spain and spanned the acute and convalescent phases of COVID-19. The repertoires were released in a freely available public database intended as a resource for research on the immune response to SARS-CoV-2. Subjects who had been exposed to COVID-19, were actively infected with it, or had recovered from it provided the deeply sampled blood TCRbeta repertoires that made up the dataset. Where available, HLA class I and class II types were taken from metadata supplied by the sample provider and were not determined by assay-based typing. The samples were drawn from two sources: the first 160 participants of the ongoing ImmuneRACE study, and 1,200 or so subjects contributed by 6 global collaborators. The prospective study material was composed of cDNA or gDNA derived from T cells, B-cell-depleted T cells, or PBMCs. Nearly every sample came with metadata listing a de-identified subject ID, COVID-19 status, age in years and sex.

Overall study outcomes, separate from this receptor: How much clinical and demographic metadata was included differed by source and by participant, and the metadata was provided uncurated.

The CDR3 starts with the cysteine, ends with the phenylalanine, and has 12 residues. Kept here is only the CDR3 DNA, which spans 36 bases and is read in frame from base 1. From V the trimming removes 6 bases and from J it removes 8 bases, while the gene matches leave 5 bases of the junction unaccounted for. TCRbeta CDR3 regions were amplified from genomic DNA using the immunoSEQ Assay, a bias-controlled multiplex PCR. Per the source publication's procedure: Nucleated cell counts per sample were estimated from amplification of reference gene primers within the assay. To quantify the absolute abundance of each unique TCRbeta CDR3 rearrangement, sequence reads were collapsed and filtered. For each sample, productive Simpson clonality was calculated as the square root of Simpson's diversity index across productive rearrangements. Drawn from immuneACCESS, this table holds only the in-frame rearrangements with V and J called that TCRdb kept. Clones are partly lost; checked studies trace under half to an unresolved V gene and leave the rest unexplained. V, J and clone size reflect that table, while D and trimming were determined from the DNA. The sample records roughly 150,000 clones, 65% to 90% of which are singletons. Around 7.2% of the sample rests with the top ten.

Sequencing was done on a sample of peripheral blood. This chain joins TRBV12-3 or TRBV12-4 to TRBJ1-2; TRBD1 aligns with 8 central bases. The receptor's source is a woman between 50 and 59 years old in a cohort sampled during active or convalescent COVID-19. The CDR3 reads CASSRDRGGYTF. The DNA is as follows: TGTGCCAGCAGCAGAGACAGGGGAGGCTACACCTTC.